Only a few counts were recorded for the clone carrying this TCR beta chain. The antigen remains unidentified. V was trimmed by 0 bases and J by 5 bases, leaving 10 bases between them. There are 15 residues in the CDR3. Germline V gene data show CDR1 as LGHNA and CDR2 as YNFKEQ. TCRdb's table, derived via immunoSEQ multiplex PCR, lists solely in-frame clones and lacks some. The data contain roughly 64,000 clones, roughly four fifths of them singletons. The entry originates in a study of T cells in localized non-small cell lung cancer. Study outcomes and limitations: Tumor trailed uninvolved adjacent lung in T cell clonality, which peaked there. Across samples, adjacent lung featured a median approximately 60 of the top 100 tumor clones. Multi-region tumor sequencing was not done, so intratumor heterogeneity could not be excluded.

The chain has TRBV4-2 and TRBJ2-2, with D perhaps given as TRBD1 or TRBD2 (6 bases each). This TCR came from a man aged 40 to 75 with stage II lung adenocarcinoma. The sample consisted of PBMCs, taken before any cancer treatment. This CDR3 reads CASSQERGVTGELFF. The CDR3 DNA reads TGTGCCAGCAGCCAAGAGAGGGGGGTAACCGGGGAGCTGTTTTTT.